This TCR beta chain was identified in a study of blood T cells in healthy people across ages. Every sample yielded at least 7 million isolated PBMCs. At least 5.5 micrograms of total RNA were extracted per sample. Primers used in a second PCR of about 6 to 11 cycles were a sample-barcoded 5' primer and a J-beta primer mix. Each cDNA molecule, via a template-switch adaptor with 12 random nucleotides, was tagged. A single record per CDR3 protein comes from TCRdb applying MiXCR to the 5' RACE reads. The sample carries around 670,000 distinct CDR3 sequences, 25% to 35% recorded once. With 0 bases removed from V and 4 bases from J, the gap between germline ends came to 26 bases. This CDR3 is 19 amino acids long. CDR1 is DFQATT, CDR2 SNEGSKA, per germline (reference sequence).

The sequencing sample was made of blood. The chain employs TRBV20-1 and TRBJ2-3; possibly TRBD2 for D (7 bases). The clonotype was recovered from an elderly woman in good health. The CDR3 nucleotides are TGCAGTGCTAGAGAGAGGTCGACGGGGGGCCTCCCCCGCGCAGATACGCAGTATTTT. It codes for CSARERSTGGLPRADTQYF.